These T cell receptor beta chains were read from a single sample in a study of patients and donors after allogeneic stem cell transplantation. TCRdb redid the calling of the RT-PCR reads with MiXCR, one entry per CDR3 protein. The data show some 880,000 distinct CDR3 sequences, about a sixth seen once. The specimen sequenced was blood, either unsorted or a sorted T cell fraction (not recorded which). These receptors all stem from a human donor who was either an allogeneic HSCT recipient or a stem cell or donor lymphocyte infusion donor (not recorded which). It is not recorded whose cells these are; they may come from a transplant donor. CDR3s include the opening cysteine and the closing phenylalanine or tryptophan. Each record gives: J gene, D gene, clone size, V gene, CDR3 protein, CDR3 DNA. D genes are given only for firm matches. Clone size is stated in some rows and not others, as once, few, many or a class when expanded.

J: TRBJ2-6; D: -; size: -; V: TRBV12-3/TRBV12-4; CDR3: CANLDAPAEANVLTF; DNA: TGTGCCAACCTTGACGCCCCGGCGGAGGCCAACGTCCTGACTTTC
J: TRBJ2-1; D: TRBD2; size: -; V: TRBV6-1; CDR3: CASSRVGSGGKSSYNEQFF; DNA: TGTGCCAGCAGCCGAGTCGGTAGCGGGGGGAAGAGCTCCTACAATGAGCAGTTCTTC
J: TRBJ2-2; D: TRBD2; size: -; V: TRBV5-1; CDR3: CASSLTSGRVSGELFF; DNA: TGCGCCAGCAGCTTGACTAGCGGGAGGGTCAGCGGGGAGCTGTTTTTT
J: TRBJ1-6; D: -; size: -; V: TRBV5-4; CDR3: CASSLSGDTYNSPLHF; DNA: TGTGCCAGCAGCTTGTCAGGGGACACCTATAATTCACCCCTCCACTTT
J: TRBJ2-5; D: TRBD2; size: many; V: TRBV12-3/TRBV12-4; CDR3: CASSSWGLAAKETQYF; DNA: TGTGCCAGCAGTTCCTGGGGACTAGCGGCAAAAGAGACCCAGTACTTC
J: TRBJ2-3; D: TRBD1; size: -; V: TRBV12-3/TRBV12-4; CDR3: CASSSRSPGQRTDTQYF; DNA: TGTGCCAGCAGTTCTAGATCTCCGGGACAGCGCACAGATACGCAGTATTTT
J: TRBJ2-3; D: TRBD1; size: few; V: TRBV5-1; CDR3: CASSLAGGTGGGGTQYF; DNA: TGCGCCAGCAGCTTGGCTGGGGGAACAGGGGGCGGCGGTACGCAGTATTTT
J: TRBJ2-7; D: -; size: -; V: TRBV7-9; CDR3: CASSLEMGTEQYF; DNA: TGTGCCAGCAGCTTAGAAATGGGGACCGAGCAGTACTTC
J: TRBJ1-2; D: TRBD1; size: few; V: TRBV6-1; CDR3: CASSEPWTGGGYTF; DNA: TGTGCCAGCAGTGAGCCTTGGACAGGGGGTGGCTACACCTTC
J: TRBJ2-1; D: -; size: many; V: TRBV5-1; CDR3: CASSLRRDSYNEQFF; DNA: TGCGCCAGCAGCCTGAGACGAGACTCCTACAATGAGCAGTTCTTC
J: TRBJ1-1; D: -; size: few; V: TRBV6-2/TRBV6-3; CDR3: CASQRGIRTEAFF; DNA: TGTGCCTCCCAGAGGGGGATTCGGACTGAAGCTTTCTTT
J: TRBJ1-6; D: TRBD1; size: many; V: TRBV6-1; CDR3: CASRGDRNSPLHF; DNA: TGTGCCAGCAGAGGGGACAGAAATTCACCCCTCCACTTT
J: TRBJ2-3; D: -; size: -; V: TRBV10-3; CDR3: CAISERNGGRTDTQYF; DNA: TGTGCCATCAGTGAAAGGAATGGGGGCCGCACAGATACGCAGTATTTT
J: TRBJ1-1; D: -; size: -; V: TRBV20-1; CDR3: CSAPIREAGKNTEAFF; DNA: TGCAGTGCCCCCATAAGGGAGGCAGGGAAGAACACTGAAGCTTTCTTT
J: TRBJ2-3; D: TRBD2; size: -; V: TRBV5-1; CDR3: CASSLGLAGATDTQYF; DNA: TGTGCCAGCAGCTTAGGACTAGCGGGGGCCACAGATACGCAGTATTTT
J: TRBJ1-1; D: -; size: -; V: TRBV4-1; CDR3: CASSQGGATFF; DNA: TGCGCCAGCAGCCAGGGGGGGGCAACTTTCTTT
J: TRBJ2-4; D: -; size: -; V: TRBV20-1; CDR3: CSAREGKLNIQYF; DNA: TGCAGTGCTAGAGAGGGGAAGTTGAACATTCAGTACTTC
J: TRBJ2-1; D: TRBD2; size: -; V: TRBV19; CDR3: CASMAGVSYNEQFF; DNA: TGTGCCAGTATGGCGGGAGTATCGTACAATGAGCAGTTCTTC
J: TRBJ1-1; D: TRBD1; size: few; V: TRBV29-1; CDR3: CSVDQQGKANTEAFF; DNA: TGCAGCGTTGATCAACAGGGGAAGGCGAACACTGAAGCTTTCTTT
J: TRBJ1-2; D: -; size: -; V: TRBV7-3; CDR3: CASSFLTGRGYTF; DNA: TGTGCCAGCAGCTTCTTGACAGGCCGAGGCTACACCTTC
J: TRBJ2-1; D: TRBD2; size: -; V: TRBV7-8; CDR3: CASRTLAGEDEQFF; DNA: TGTGCCAGCAGAACTCTAGCGGGAGAGGATGAGCAGTTCTTC
J: TRBJ2-7; D: TRBD1; size: few; V: TRBV30; CDR3: CAWSSGQGAHEQYF; DNA: TGTGCCTGGAGTTCTGGACAGGGGGCACACGAGCAGTACTTC
J: TRBJ1-5; D: -; size: few; V: TRBV2; CDR3: CASSERLSINQPQHF; DNA: TGTGCCAGCAGTGAACGGCTCAGTATAAATCAGCCCCAGCATTTT
J: TRBJ2-7; D: TRBD1; size: -; V: TRBV6-5; CDR3: CASSYSQGEWSYEQYF; DNA: TGTGCCAGCAGTTACTCGCAGGGGGAATGGTCCTACGAGCAGTACTTC
J: TRBJ2-3; D: TRBD2; size: many; V: TRBV7-9; CDR3: CASSLTGGPPDTQYF; DNA: TGTGCCAGCAGCTTAACGGGGGGGCCCCCAGATACGCAGTATTTT
J: TRBJ2-1; D: -; size: few; V: TRBV29-1; CDR3: CSVPERPYNEQFF; DNA: TGCAGCGTTCCGGAGAGACCTTACAATGAGCAGTTCTTC
J: TRBJ2-3; D: TRBD1; size: once; V: TRBV20-1; CDR3: CSAKKLGTGLSDTQYF; DNA: TGCAGTGCTAAAAAACTCGGGACAGGGTTATCAGATACGCAGTATTTT
J: TRBJ2-1; D: -; size: -; V: TRBV20-1; CDR3: CSAKGNRINYNEQFF; DNA: TGCAGTGCTAAGGGGAACAGAATCAACTACAATGAGCAGTTCTTC
J: TRBJ2-1; D: TRBD2; size: few; V: TRBV4-1; CDR3: CASSQDGGGPYNEQFF; DNA: TGCGCCAGCAGCCAAGATGGCGGGGGGCCCTACAATGAGCAGTTCTTC
J: TRBJ1-2; D: TRBD1; size: -; V: TRBV5-1; CDR3: CASSLVTGYNGYTF; DNA: TGCGCCAGCAGCTTGGTGACAGGGTATAATGGCTACACCTTC
J: TRBJ1-1; D: TRBD1; size: -; V: TRBV29-1; CDR3: CSVEDLRGLTEAFF; DNA: TGCAGCGTTGAAGATCTTAGGGGGCTCACTGAAGCTTTCTTT
J: TRBJ1-2; D: -; size: -; V: TRBV11-1; CDR3: CASSPGTDPRSGYTF; DNA: TGTGCCAGCAGCCCAGGGACGGACCCAAGGAGTGGCTACACCTTC
J: TRBJ2-5; D: -; size: -; V: TRBV15; CDR3: CATSRRDNQETQYF; DNA: TGTGCCACCAGCAGGAGGGACAACCAAGAGACCCAGTACTTC
J: TRBJ1-1; D: -; size: -; V: TRBV10-3; CDR3: CAISESGQGYTEAFF; DNA: TGTGCCATCAGTGAGTCAGGCCAGGGGTACACTGAAGCTTTCTTT
J: TRBJ1-4; D: TRBD1; size: -; V: TRBV5-1; CDR3: CASSVWDSATNEKLFF; DNA: TGCGCCAGCAGCGTCTGGGACAGCGCAACTAATGAAAAACTGTTTTTT
J: TRBJ2-3; D: TRBD2; size: few; V: TRBV3-1; CDR3: CASSQSRSSGRGGDTQYF; DNA: TGTGCCAGCAGCCAAAGCCGAAGTAGCGGGAGGGGAGGAGATACGCAGTATTTT
J: TRBJ2-7; D: TRBD2; size: -; V: TRBV2; CDR3: CASSAEAGEGGEQYF; DNA: TGTGCCAGCAGTGCCGAAGCGGGGGAGGGGGGCGAGCAGTACTTC
J: TRBJ2-7; D: -; size: -; V: TRBV6-5; CDR3: CASSYSNGAPYEQYF; DNA: TGTGCCAGCAGTTACTCGAACGGGGCCCCCTACGAGCAGTACTTC
J: TRBJ2-1; D: TRBD2; size: once; V: TRBV19; CDR3: CASSTPKRPSGNYNEQFF; DNA: TGTGCCAGTAGTACTCCCAAACGCCCTAGCGGAAACTACAATGAGCAGTTCTTC
J: TRBJ2-5; D: -; size: many; V: TRBV4-2; CDR3: CASRRMGETQYF; DNA: TGTGCCAGCAGACGGATGGGAGAGACCCAGTACTTC
J: TRBJ2-7; D: TRBD1; size: -; V: TRBV20-1; CDR3: CSAREGQVWEQYF; DNA: TGCAGTGCTAGAGAGGGACAGGTTTGGGAGCAGTACTTC
J: TRBJ1-4; D: -; size: -; V: TRBV12-3/TRBV12-4; CDR3: CASSLEGEGEKLFF; DNA: TGTGCCAGCAGTTTAGAGGGGGAGGGTGAAAAACTGTTTTTT
J: TRBJ2-3; D: TRBD2; size: -; V: TRBV15; CDR3: CATRPGTSDTDTQYF; DNA: TGTGCCACCAGGCCTGGGACTAGCGACACAGATACGCAGTATTTT
J: TRBJ2-1; D: TRBD2; size: -; V: TRBV20-1; CDR3: CSAFSGGDTYNEQFF; DNA: TGCAGTGCGTTTAGCGGGGGGGACACCTACAATGAGCAGTTCTTC
J: TRBJ1-1; D: TRBD1; size: -; V: TRBV20-1; CDR3: CTLDRGKLNTEAFF; DNA: TGCACTCTAGACAGGGGGAAGCTGAACACTGAAGCTTTCTTT
J: TRBJ1-2; D: -; size: -; V: TRBV4-1; CDR3: CASSQPLVGGRESNYGYTF; DNA: TGCGCCAGCAGCCAACCCCTCGTGGGGGGGCGAGAATCTAACTATGGCTACACCTTC
J: TRBJ1-5; D: TRBD1; size: few; V: TRBV6-1; CDR3: CASSLGQGSGGNQPQHF; DNA: TGTGCCAGCAGTCTAGGACAGGGATCGGGAGGCAATCAGCCCCAGCATTTT
J: TRBJ1-6; D: TRBD1; size: once; V: TRBV14; CDR3: CASSRPQGAFYNSPLHF; DNA: TGTGCCAGCAGCCGCCCACAGGGGGCTTTCTATAATTCACCCCTCCACTTT
J: TRBJ2-5; D: -; size: few; V: TRBV9; CDR3: CASSVELPGALGETQYF; DNA: TGTGCCAGCAGCGTAGAGCTGCCAGGGGCCCTTGGGGAGACCCAGTACTTC
J: TRBJ2-1; D: TRBD2; size: few; V: TRBV19; CDR3: CASSITRLAGARYNEQFF; DNA: TGTGCCAGTAGTATAACCCGACTAGCGGGAGCCAGATACAATGAGCAGTTCTTC
J: TRBJ2-7; D: TRBD2; size: -; V: TRBV20-1; CDR3: CRAMREGNYEQYF; DNA: TGCAGAGCTATGAGGGAGGGTAACTACGAGCAGTACTTC
J: TRBJ2-3; D: -; size: many; V: TRBV29-1; CDR3: CSVVLPGLTDTQYF; DNA: TGCAGCGTTGTTCTTCCGGGACTCACAGATACGCAGTATTTT
J: TRBJ1-2; D: -; size: -; V: TRBV5-1; CDR3: CASSSADGGTNYGYTF; DNA: TGCGCCAGCAGCTCGGCGGACGGTGGGACTAACTATGGCTACACCTTC